The present T cell receptor (beta chain) was sequenced within a study of PD-1 blockade in classical Hodgkin lymphoma. Turning to the study itself: It was nivolumab at 3 mg/kg, given intravenously every 2 weeks, that patients received.

A remark on this clone: Its target is not known. Other DNA sequences in the same sample also yield this CDR3.

CDR3 length equals 15 residues. Germline CDR1 is MNHEY and CDR2 is SVGAGI. The ends lost 6 bases at V and 0 bases at J; junction bases unmatched: 4. Time point denoted: cycle 4 day 1 (C4D1), after six to seven weeks of nivolumab. Every patient was affected by relapse after autologous stem cell transplantation, while exposure to brentuximab vedotin was not uniform. Here immunoSEQ multiplex PCR was the method, and the copy in TCRdb shows in-frame clones only, minus some. The data hold just under 65,000 clones, with more than 80% observed a single time. Whole-study results and caveats: Patients who began taking nivolumab under 1 year after ASCT were left out.

Sample: peripheral blood mononuclear cells (PBMCs), taken before the fourth cycle of nivolumab. The TCR comes from a human donor with classical Hodgkin lymphoma. The chain uses TRBV6-5 and TRBJ2-1; 8 bases map to TRBD1. This CDR3 reads CASSPTGGSYNEQFF. CDR3 in DNA: TGTGCCAGCAGCCCTACAGGGGGCTCCTACAATGAGCAGTTCTTC.